The T cell receptor beta chain described here comes from a study of OX40 agonist ivuxolimab in advanced cancers. Background for the entire study: The costimulatory receptor OX40 (CD134) was targeted by ivuxolimab, a fully human IgG2 agonistic monoclonal antibody. Partial responses occurred in three dose-escalation patients, of whom one had hepatocellular carcinoma and two had cutaneous melanoma. The purpose of peripheral TCRbeta sequencing was to test whether ivuxolimab changed TCR sequence diversity and led to clonal T-cell expansion. The paper covers the monotherapy dose-escalation part of the phase I ivuxolimab trial, which included N ≈ 50 patients. In the dose-escalation cohort, 75% to 90% of patients were male, and the mean age was 60 years with a range of about 20 to 80. Patients were allowed to have had prior anti-PD-1, anti-PD-L1 or anti-CTLA-4 therapy, and 30% to 40% of the dose-escalation patients had been treated with checkpoint inhibitors. Intravenous ivuxolimab was administered to patients every 2 weeks at six dose levels: 0.01, 0.1, 0.3, 1.5, 3 and 10 mg/kg. Of the approximately 50 patients in dose escalation, 19 had hepatocellular carcinoma, some 15 had melanoma, 9 had renal cell carcinoma and 9 had head and neck cancer. General findings and caveats noted by the study authors: Low levels of normalized T-cell clonal expansion were also shown by some nonresponding patients. Antigen specificity was not determined for the clonally expanded peripheral T cells. At doses of 0.1 to 3.0 mg/kg, clonal expansion of both CD4+ and CD8+ blood T cells was observed from baseline to week 6. In the 0.1-3.0 mg/kg groups, partial responders were among the patients with the lowest normalized peripheral clonal expansion, particularly in CD8+ T cells. After ivuxolimab, more expanded clones were found on average in CD8+ T cells than in CD4+ T cells.

Patients with autoimmune disease history or receiving systemic immunosuppression were excluded from the trial. Peripheral blood for TCR sequencing was collected from all dose cohorts at baseline, on cycle 4 day 1, and on cycle 7 day 1. The samples were drawn from a first-in-human, open-label, multicenter phase I dose-escalation trial of ivuxolimab. Adults with locally advanced or metastatic melanoma, renal cell carcinoma, hepatocellular carcinoma or head and neck squamous cell carcinoma were enrolled in the trial. CD4+ and CD8+ T cells were sorted separately from peripheral blood before TCR sequencing. V gives up 3 bases and J gives up 4 bases, and the segment between their germline ends measures 15 bases. Reading from cysteine to phenylalanine, the CDR3 counts 15 amino acids. Here the CDR3 DNA is all that survives: 45 bases in frame from base 1. The germline V gene provides CDR1 LGHNA and CDR2 YSLEER.

A remark on this clone: The antigen it recognizes is unknown. No much larger clone exists at a distance of one base, and base qualities are not known.

Genomic DNA was isolated from the sorted cells so that the TCRbeta CDR3 region could be sequenced. The immunoSEQ Assay was used for sequencing of TCRbeta CDR3 regions. TCRdb's version of the immuneACCESS table is confined to in-frame rearrangements and falls short of the full clone set. An unresolved V gene accounts for under half of the shortfall where checked; the remainder is of unknown origin. The sample data list around 60,000 clones, and over 75% of these were observed just once. About 1.9% of the sample belongs to the ten largest clones. The sample was CD4+ or CD8+ T cells sorted from blood, taken in a trial of the OX40 agonist ivuxolimab. This TCR was recovered from an adult with an advanced solid tumor such as melanoma, head and neck, liver or kidney cancer. Recombination joined TRBV4-3 with TRBJ1-2, with TRBD1 perhaps the D gene, on 5 matching bases. The nucleotide sequence is TGCGCCAGCAGCCACGGGAGGGGTTATAGCTATGGCTACACCTTC. This gives the protein CASSHGRGYSYGYTF.